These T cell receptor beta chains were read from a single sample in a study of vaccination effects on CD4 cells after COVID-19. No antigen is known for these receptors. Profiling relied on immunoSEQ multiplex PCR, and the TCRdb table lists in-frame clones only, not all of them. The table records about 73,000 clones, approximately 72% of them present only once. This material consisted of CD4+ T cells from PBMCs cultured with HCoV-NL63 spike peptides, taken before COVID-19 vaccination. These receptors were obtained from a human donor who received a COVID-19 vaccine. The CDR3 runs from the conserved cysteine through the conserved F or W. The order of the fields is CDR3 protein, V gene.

CASSVSMTGVGSYNEQFF,TRBV18
CAWSVPGLSGNTIYF,TRBV30
CASSPQGAGTNTESFF,TRBV18
CATSDLSQGAPGGEQFF,TRBV24-1
CASSPPDRANTEAFF,TRBV18
CAWDPNGGVGQPQHF,TRBV30
CASSPPGAAFF,TRBV28
CSAHRGDGYTF,TRBV20-1
CASSPGQGGSYGYTF,TRBV19
CASTRDRNQETQYF,TRBV6-5
CASRQWDTQNTEAFF,TRBV2
CASSQSGGVYEQFF,TRBV7-2
CASSESGVGELFF,TRBV2
CASSSDASSWEQFF,TRBV18
CAISESGNTGELFF,TRBV10-3
CASSLVARGSTDTQYF,TRBV7-2
CAWSVPGGAFYSNQPQHF,TRBV30
CASSQGTGGGQPQHF,TRBV4-3
CASSPGTGGGETQYF,TRBV18
CASKGGDGYTF,TRBV6-6
CATSDPRDRGRANYGYTF,TRBV24-1
CASSPPRLRGTEAFF,TRBV6-2/TRBV6-3
CASSESVRGQNGYTF,TRBV10-1
CASSIPGRIYGYTF,TRBV19
CASSPPSGRLAFNTDTQYF,TRBV19
CASGGGDYGYTF,TRBV6-5
CASSLGTDSATQYF,TRBV7-3
CASSPKTEAFF,TRBV18
CASSLEGYGYTF,TRBV7-9
CASSEALLPDRAAYNEQFF,TRBV6-1
CASSRESGGADTQYF,TRBV7-9
CASSEVFAGGNYGYTF,TRBV6-1
CASSLAPSGAVETQYF,TRBV5-1
CASSTRQGRTDTQYF,TRBV6-2/TRBV6-3
CASSQGWTQYF,TRBV4-1
CASSVGTGNTGELFF,TRBV19
CSWVGQGAEAFF,TRBV29-1
CASSPPAGTGYTF,TRBV18
CASSQRSQGRGDIQYF,TRBV4-1
CASSIPSSTDTQYF,TRBV11-1
CASSQDYRNLAYGYTF,TRBV4-1